Listed here are 20 T cell receptor beta chains from one sample, sequenced in a study of shared clonotypes between healthy human individuals. Here immunoSEQ multiplex PCR was the method, and the copy in TCRdb shows in-frame clones only, minus some. The repertoire includes roughly 1.4 million clones, just under 99% of them detected once, and about 0.35% sits in the top ten. Sequencing was done on a sample of naive CD4+ T cells sorted from blood. The subset denotes: CD45RA+ positively selected. Every receptor here comes from a man younger than 40 in good health.

The rearrangement links TRBV25-1 to TRBJ2-1, with TRBD2 identical over 14 bases. J gave up 8 bases and V 5 bases, and 14 bases lay outside the gene matches. Germline assignment: CDR1 MGHDK and CDR2 SYGVNS. The CDR3 sequence is 18 residues long. The CDR3 reads CASSLGTSGSFLQYEQFF. The CDR3, as DNA: TGTGCCAGCAGTCTCGGGACTAGCGGGAGTTTCCTACAATATGAGCAGTTCTTC. Complete variable domain (other parts from reference TRBV25-1 and TRBJ2-1): EADIYQTPRYLVIGTGKKITLECSQTMGHDKMYWYQQDPGMELHLIHYSYGVNSTEKGDLSSESTVSRIRTEHFPLTLESARPSHTSQYLCASSLGTSGSFLQYEQFFGPGTRLTVL.

The V call is TRBV29-1, the J call TRBJ1-2, with D possibly matching TRBD1 (5 bases). Trimming took off 0 bases at V and 14 bases at J, with 19 bases between the two ends. This CDR3 has 13 residues. The V gene's germline CDR1 is SQVTM and CDR2 ANQGSEA. CDR3 DNA sequence: TGCAGCGTTGAAGAGGAAGGGAGGGGAGCATCGACCTTC. Protein sequence: CSVEEEGRGASTF.

J is TRBJ2-1 and V is TRBV4-1; 8 positions match TRBD2. This CDR3 has 19 residues. The junction had 15 bases not matched to a gene; V was cut back by 3 bases and J by 2 bases. Germline CDR1 and CDR2: MGHRA and YSYEKL. The CDR3 here is CASSQLPGLGSSPYNEQFF. CDR3 sequence (DNA): TGCGCCAGCAGCCAGCTCCCGGGACTAGGGAGTTCACCCTACAATGAGCAGTTCTTC.

V and J are TRBV20-1 and TRBJ2-7; no firm D call. Trimming shortened V by 3 bases and J by 2 bases, and 5 bases separated the two germline ends. Germline V gives CDR1 DFQATT, CDR2 SNEGSKA (reference sequence). This CDR3 is built from 11 residues. CDR3 DNA: TGCAGTGCTAGCGATACCTACGAGCAGTACTTC. Residues: CSASDTYEQYF.

The V gene is TRBV7-9, the J gene TRBJ2-1; D unresolved. V lost 2 bases and J 8 bases, leaving 10 bases between the germline ends. The CDR3 spans 13 residues. Germline CDR1 reads SEHNR; CDR2 reads FQNEAQ (reference sequence). In DNA form, the CDR3 reads TGTGCCAGCAGCTTATATTCGTACGATGAGCAGTTCTTC. It specifies CASSLYSYDEQFF.

V gene TRBV4-2 combines with J gene TRBJ2-6; D unclear. Trimming left V 5 bases short and J 5 bases short, with 16 bases between. This CDR3 is 16 amino acids long. Germline V lookup: CDR1 LGHNA, CDR2 YNFKEQ. CDR3 sequence (DNA): TGTGCCAGCAGCTATAGGTTACAAAGTCGGGCCAACGTCCTGACTTTC. It encodes CASSYRLQSRANVLTF.

The chain links TRBV6-5 to TRBJ1-3; 7 nucleotides match TRBD1. Germline loops: CDR1 MNHEY, CDR2 SVGAGI. The CDR3 contains 15 residues. Trimming removed 7 bases from V and 0 bases from J; junction bases left unmatched: 6. Written as DNA, the CDR3 is TGTGCCAGCAAGACACAGGGGCACTCTGGAAACACCATATATTTT. This codes for CASKTQGHSGNTIYF.

This chain links TRBV2 with TRBJ1-1, with D unclear. Germline loops: CDR1 SNHLY, CDR2 FYNNEI. This CDR3 comprises 12 residues. Between the trimmed V and J ends, which lost 9 bases and 1 base, there was a span of 9 bases. The CDR3, as DNA: TGTGCCAGGGGCAGGTGGAACACTGAAGCTTTCTTT. It encodes CARGRWNTEAFF.

The CDR3 region has the DNA TGCGCCAGCAGCTTTATTAGCGGGAGTAATGAGCAGTTCTTC. It encodes CASSFISGSNEQFF. The chain combines TRBV5-1 with TRBJ2-1; 9 positions match TRBD2. The V and J ends lost 2 bases and 7 bases, in that order; junction bases with no gene match: 4. The CDR3 consists of 14 residues. Germline CDR1 and CDR2: SGHRS and YFSETQ.

V usage is TRBV29-1 and J usage is TRBJ1-1, with TRBD1 as a possible D gene (5 bases). The CDR3 covers 13 residues. Germline CDR1 SQVTM, CDR2 ANQGSEA. The ends were cut back, 3 bases at V and 4 bases at J, with 12 bases in the middle. This CDR3 is CSVDLGGGTEAFF. CDR3 sequence (DNA): TGCAGCGTTGACCTCGGGGGAGGCACTGAAGCTTTCTTT.

The rearrangement uses TRBV28 and TRBJ2-7; D not resolved. The CDR3 sequence is 13 residues long. The germline CDR1 and CDR2 sequences are MDHEN and SYDVKM. V was clipped by 3 bases and J by 5 bases, with 11 bases between them. The CDR3 coding sequence is TGTGCCAGCAGTTTCCTCGGGCCCCACGAGCAGTACTTC. Translation gives CASSFLGPHEQYF. Full variable domain (remainder filled in from reference TRBV28 and TRBJ2-7): DVKVTQSSRYLVKRTGEKVFLECVQDMDHENMFWYRQDPGLGLRLIYFSYDVKMKEKGDIPEGYSVSREKKERFSLILESASTNQTSMYLCASSFLGPHEQYFGPGTRLTVT.

The chain employs TRBV9 and TRBJ1-2, with D perhaps matching TRBD1 (6 bases). CDR1 is SGDLS and CDR2 is YYNGEE in the germline V gene. Trimming left V 1 base short and J 5 bases short, with 18 bases between. There are 16 residues in the CDR3. The CDR3 DNA reads TGTGCCAGCAGCGTACAACCCATGAGGACAGAGTATGGCTACACCTTC. Translation: CASSVQPMRTEYGYTF.

The sample holds one count of this clone. This chain uses TRBV29-1 with TRBJ2-1, with D possibly being TRBD1 (6 bases). This CDR3 spans 13 amino acids. The germline gives CDR1 SQVTM, CDR2 ANQGSEA. V lost 7 bases and J 3 bases, leaving 13 bases between the germline ends. Here the CDR3 reads CSAILDSYNEQFF. CDR3 DNA: TGCAGCGCCATTCTGGACAGCTACAATGAGCAGTTCTTC.

The chain couples TRBV4-1 to TRBJ2-1; D unclear. Germline V gene sequence: CDR1 MGHRA, CDR2 YSYEKL. The V and J ends lost 1 base and 7 bases respectively, with 17 bases between them. The CDR3 totals 16 residues. CDR3 residues: CASSQGVRKVYNEQFF. The CDR3 nucleotides read TGCGCCAGCAGCCAAGGGGTGCGGAAGGTATATAATGAGCAGTTCTTC.

This chain uses TRBV2 with TRBJ2-5, with 11 nucleotides matching TRBD2. The V and J ends lost 5 bases and 2 bases, in that order; junction bases with no gene match: 10. Germline loops: CDR1 SNHLY, CDR2 FYNNEI. The CDR3 is 17 residues long. This chain's CDR3 is CASSLEMGLAVQETQYF. CDR3 in DNA: TGTGCCAGCAGTCTTGAAATGGGACTAGCGGTACAAGAGACCCAGTACTTC.

In this sample, this clone turned up a few times. This chain's CDR3 is CASSLTGTGEPQHF. CDR3 DNA sequence: TGCGCCAGCAGCTTGACCGGGACAGGGGAGCCCCAGCATTTT. The chain recombines TRBV5-1 with TRBJ1-5; 10 bases fit TRBD1. Germline V gives CDR1 SGHRS, CDR2 YFSETQ. Trimming removed 1 base from V and 8 bases from J; junction bases left unmatched: 3. There are 14 residues in the CDR3.

The genes are TRBV18 and TRBJ2-2; 8 positions agree with TRBD2. The germline V gene encodes CDR1 KGHSH and CDR2 LQKENI. The CDR3 is made up of 18 amino acids. J gave up 4 bases and V 3 bases, and 13 bases lay outside the gene matches. The CDR3 DNA reads TGTGCCAGCTCACCTCTTTCTCGCCTAGCGGGCACCACCGGGGAGCTGTTTTTT. Protein: CASSPLSRLAGTTGELFF. Using reference TRBV18 and TRBJ2-2 for the parts outside the CDR3, the full variable domain is NAGVMQNPRHLVRRRGQEARLRCSPMKGHSHVYWYRQLPEEGLKFMVYLQKENIIDESGMPKERFSAEFPKEGPSILRIQQVVRGDSAAYFCASSPLSRLAGTTGELFFGEGSRLTVL.

CDR3 loop: CASSMGNQPQHF. The CDR3 DNA follows: TGTGCCAGTAGTATGGGAAATCAGCCCCAGCATTTT. The chain carries TRBV19 and TRBJ1-5; D uncertain. The length of the CDR3 is 12 residues. V shed 3 bases and J shed 4 bases, with 4 bases lying between them. The germline V gene encodes CDR1 LNHDA and CDR2 SQIVND (reference sequence).

The J gene is TRBJ2-5, the V gene TRBV15; D gene ambiguous. Trimming cost V 8 bases and J 5 bases, with 9 bases left between them. In germline, CDR1 is LNHNV, CDR2 YYDKDF (reference sequence). CDR3 length: 11 amino acids. The CDR3 loop is CATGGPETQYF. DNA of the CDR3: TGTGCCACCGGCGGCCCGGAGACCCAGTACTTC.

The chain recombines TRBV6-1 with TRBJ1-4; D is perhaps TRBD1 (6 bases). Germline assignment: CDR1 MNHNS and CDR2 SASEGT. V lost 9 bases and J lost 2, with 13 bases in between. CDR3 size: 14 residues. CDR3 sequence reads: CARTYRDTNEKLFF. The CDR3 DNA follows: TGTGCCAGAACGTACAGGGACACTAATGAAAAACTGTTTTTT.